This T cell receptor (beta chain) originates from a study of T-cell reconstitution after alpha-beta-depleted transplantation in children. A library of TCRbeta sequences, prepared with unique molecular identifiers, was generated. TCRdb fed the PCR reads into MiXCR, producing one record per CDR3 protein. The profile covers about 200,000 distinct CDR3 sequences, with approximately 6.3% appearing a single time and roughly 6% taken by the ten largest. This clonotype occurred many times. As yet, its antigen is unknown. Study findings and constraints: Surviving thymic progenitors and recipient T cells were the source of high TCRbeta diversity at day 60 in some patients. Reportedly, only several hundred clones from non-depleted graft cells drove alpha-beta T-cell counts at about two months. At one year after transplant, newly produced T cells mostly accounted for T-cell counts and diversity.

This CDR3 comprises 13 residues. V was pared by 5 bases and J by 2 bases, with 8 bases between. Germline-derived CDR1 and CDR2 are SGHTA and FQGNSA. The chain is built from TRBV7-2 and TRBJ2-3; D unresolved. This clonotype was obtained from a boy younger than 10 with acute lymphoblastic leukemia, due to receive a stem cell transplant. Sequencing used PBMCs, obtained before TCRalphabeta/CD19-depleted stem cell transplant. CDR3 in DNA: TGTGCCAGCAGCCGCAACCCCACAGATACGCAGTATTTT. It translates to CASSRNPTDTQYF.